The rows below give T cell receptor beta chains drawn from one sample of a study of early stage breast cancer tumors. Repertoires were generated with immunoSEQ multiplex PCR, while TCRdb's copy carries only in-frame clones and drops some. The table includes about 70,000 clones, approximately 84% detected once. The sequencing input was blood. These receptors were taken from a person aged 40-50 years with breast cancer. The CDR3 runs from the conserved cysteine through the conserved F or W. D genes are given only for firm matches. A clone size is listed for some rows: how often the clone was seen (once, few, many), or a class if it is expanded.

clone_size,j_call,v_call,d_call,cdr3_length,cdr3_aa,cdr3_nt
-,TRBJ2-7,TRBV28,TRBD2,16,CASSLILAELSYEQYF,TGTGCCAGCAGTTTAATACTAGCGGAACTGTCCTACGAGCAGTACTTC
-,TRBJ2-1,TRBV7-6,TRBD2,17,CASSPIGLAGSHNEQFF,TGTGCCAGCAGCCCAATCGGACTAGCGGGTAGCCACAATGAGCAGTTCTTC
once,TRBJ2-2,TRBV2,-,15,CASSWLPMNTGELFF,TGTGCCAGCAGTTGGCTGCCCATGAACACCGGGGAGCTGTTTTTT
-,TRBJ1-1,TRBV19,-,14,CASRSLGEVPEAFF,TGTGCCAGTAGATCCCTCGGGGAGGTCCCTGAAGCTTTCTTT
-,TRBJ1-2,TRBV4-1,-,16,CASSQVRQTTNYGYTF,TGCGCCAGCAGCCAAGTGCGGCAGACTACGAACTATGGCTACACCTTC
-,TRBJ2-5,TRBV2,-,15,CASRNYGRAYETQYF,TGTGCCAGCAGAAATTACGGGAGAGCTTATGAGACCCAGTACTTC
few,TRBJ1-5,TRBV27,-,13,CASSGRENQPQHF,TGTGCCAGCAGTGGCAGGGAAAATCAGCCCCAGCATTTT
-,TRBJ2-7,TRBV6-5,-,15,CASSADGRANYEQYF,TGTGCCAGCTCAGCGGACGGCAGGGCAAACTACGAGCAGTACTTC
-,TRBJ2-1,TRBV10-3,TRBD2,17,CAITESSGSGSYNEQFF,TGTGCCATCACAGAAAGTAGCGGGAGCGGATCCTACAATGAGCAGTTCTTC
-,TRBJ2-3,TRBV27,-,17,CASSLQTPSLSTDTQYF,TGTGCCAGCAGTTTACAGACACCCAGTCTGAGCACAGATACGCAGTATTTT
-,TRBJ2-7,TRBV6-6,TRBD1,14,CASSRGQGPYEQYF,TGTGCCAGCAGCCGGGGACAGGGGCCCTACGAGCAGTACTTC
-,TRBJ2-1,TRBV27,TRBD1,17,CASSLRGQAFTTNEQFF,TGTGCCAGCAGTTTAAGGGGGCAGGCTTTTACCACGAATGAGCAGTTCTTC
-,TRBJ2-1,TRBV7-9,TRBD2,15,CASRLTSGTYNEQFF,TGTGCCAGCAGATTGACTAGCGGGACCTACAATGAGCAGTTCTTC
-,TRBJ2-1,TRBV7-2,-,14,CASISRTTNNEQFF,TGTGCCAGCATCAGCCGGACTACCAACAATGAGCAGTTCTTC
-,TRBJ1-1,TRBV7-3,-,15,CASSLIYSTNTEAFF,TGTGCCAGCAGCTTAATCTACAGTACGAACACTGAAGCTTTCTTT
few,TRBJ1-1,TRBV28,-,12,CASSSANTEAFF,TGTGCCAGCAGCTCGGCGAACACTGAAGCTTTCTTT
-,TRBJ2-1,TRBV9,TRBD2,15,CASSVVSGGGNEQFF,TGTGCCAGCAGCGTAGTTTCGGGAGGGGGAAATGAGCAGTTCTTC
-,TRBJ1-5,TRBV19,-,14,CASSIQASNQPQHF,TGTGCCAGTAGTATTCAGGCTAGCAATCAGCCCCAGCATTTT
-,TRBJ1-2,TRBV9,-,14,CASSVDGGAYGYTF,TGTGCCAGCAGCGTAGACGGCGGAGCCTATGGCTACACCTTC
-,TRBJ2-7,TRBV7-9,-,13,CASSSGQFYEQYF,TGTGCCAGCAGCTCGGGACAATTCTACGAGCAGTACTTC
-,TRBJ1-2,TRBV27,-,11,CASGGFSGYTF,TGTGCCAGCGGGGGCTTCAGTGGCTACACCTTC
-,TRBJ2-7,TRBV5-4,-,15,CASSLIGTTVLEQYF,TGTGCCAGCAGCTTGATAGGAACCACTGTCCTCGAGCAGTACTTC
-,TRBJ2-1,TRBV7-2,TRBD2,14,CASSFGLAGIEQFF,TGTGCCAGCAGCTTTGGACTAGCGGGAATTGAGCAGTTCTTC
once,TRBJ1-1,TRBV7-8,-,11,CASSLRYGAFF,TGTGCCAGCAGCTTACGTTACGGAGCTTTCTTT
-,TRBJ2-1,TRBV12-5,TRBD1,13,CASGRDRVSEQFF,TGTGCTAGTGGTCGGGACAGGGTTTCTGAGCAGTTCTTC
-,TRBJ2-2,TRBV9,-,15,CASSETGRGTGELFF,TGTGCCAGCAGCGAGACAGGGAGGGGGACCGGGGAGCTGTTTTTT
-,TRBJ1-3,TRBV18,-,16,CASSPGLEASGNTIYF,TGTGCCAGCTCACCGGGATTAGAGGCATCCGGAAACACCATATATTTT